This TCR beta chain was found in a study of shared clonotypes between healthy human individuals. Study outcomes and limitations: Lower generation probabilities were found for non-shared clonotypes than for those shared by all four donors.

The V gene's germline CDR1 is SGHRS and CDR2 YFSETQ. The CDR3 runs to 15 residues. The J segment lost 4 bases and the V segment lost 4 bases, leaving 5 bases of the junction unmatched. The repertoire was sequenced with immunoSEQ multiplex PCR; TCRdb's copy has only in-frame clones and lacks some. The repertoire has around 2,000,000 clones, 85% to 95% of them found once; the top ten carry under 0.15%. Worth noting for this clone: Its antigen remains unidentified. The sample carries other DNA sequences with the same CDR3.

The V call is TRBV5-1, the J call TRBJ2-2; 9 bases align to TRBD1. The sequencing sample was made of naive CD4+ T cells sorted from blood. Subset specified: CD45RA+ positively selected. The clonotype comes from a man between 18 and 35 years old in good health. CDR3 DNA: TGCGCCAGCAGCATAGGACAGGGGAGCACCGGGGAGCTGTTTTTT. It encodes CASSIGQGSTGELFF.